The 23 T cell receptor beta chains listed next were all sequenced from one sample in a study of CD8 T cells in Susac syndrome. Reverse transcription of roughly 0.5 to 1 ug RNA was performed with random hexamers. MiXCR, applied by TCRdb to the immunoSEQ multiplex PCR reads, yields one record per CDR3 protein. Of some 220,000 distinct CDR3 sequences in the sample, nearly 97% were seen once. The sample was CD4+ T cells from PBMCs. The receptors originated from a human donor with multiple sclerosis.

The chain links TRBV29-1 to TRBJ2-1, with unresolved D. Trimming stripped 2 bases from V and 9 bases from J, with 5 bases between. CDR3 length: 10 residues. The germline gives CDR1 SQVTM, CDR2 ANQGSEA. The CDR3 loop is CSVEHGEQFF. Here the CDR3 DNA reads TGCAGCGTTGAACATGGTGAGCAGTTCTTC.

The chain employs TRBV6-5 and TRBJ2-2; the match to TRBD1 covers 8 bases. After removal of 5 bases from V and 1 base from J, the junction contained 3 bases not matched to a gene. CDR1 is MNHEY and CDR2 is SVGAGI in the germline V gene. The CDR3 spans 15 residues. The CDR3 region is CASSQGTGNTGELFF. The CDR3, as DNA: TGTGCCAGCAGTCAGGGGACAGGGAACACCGGGGAGCTGTTTTTT.

This clonotype was recorded only once. The chain links TRBV20-1 to TRBJ2-7; D perhaps matches TRBD1 (6 bases). CDR1 DFQATT and CDR2 SNEGSKA come from the germline V gene (reference sequence). V lost 3 bases and J 2 bases, leaving 11 bases between the germline ends. This CDR3 comprises 13 residues. In DNA, the CDR3 is TGCAGTGCTAGGACAGGTAGGGCCTACGAGCAGTACTTC. Protein product: CSARTGRAYEQYF.

The gene calls are TRBV24-1 and TRBJ2-1; possible D gene TRBD2, 5 bases. Trimming took 1 base from V and 13 from J, leaving 10 bases between them. The CDR3 runs 12 residues. The germline V gene has CDR1 KGHDR and CDR2 SFDVKD. CDR3 in amino acids: CATSDFGIQQFF. In DNA form, the CDR3 reads TGTGCCACCAGTGATTTCGGGATACAACAGTTCTTC.

This sequence joins TRBV20-1 and TRBJ1-1; D is undetermined. CDR1 and CDR2 from the germline V gene are DFQATT and SNEGSKA (reference sequence). This CDR3 spans 14 amino acids. V was shortened by 1 base and J by 1 base, with 10 bases between the two germline ends. The CDR3 sequence is CSARAHTANTEAFF. The CDR3 coding sequence is TGCAGTGCTAGAGCTCACACAGCGAACACTGAAGCTTTCTTT.

The V gene is TRBV14, the J gene TRBJ2-7; no firm D call. Germline CDR1 is SGHDN and CDR2 is FVKESK. The CDR3 is 17 amino acids. The V and J ends lost 1 base and 0 bases respectively, with 16 bases between them. The CDR3: CASSQGVPRPTSYEQYF. In DNA form, the CDR3 reads TGTGCCAGCAGCCAAGGAGTCCCCAGACCGACCTCCTACGAGCAGTACTTC.

This chain connects TRBV12-3 or TRBV12-4 to TRBJ1-1, with unresolved D. V was shortened by 6 bases and J by 4 bases, with 21 bases between the two germline ends. The CDR3 totals 16 residues. The CDR3 DNA is TGTGCCAGCAGGATAGGGTCCCCGGGAGAGGTCACTGAAGCTTTCTTT. It is translated as CASRIGSPGEVTEAFF.

V and J are TRBV15 and TRBJ2-7; 7 bases fit TRBD2. Germline CDR1 reads LNHNV; CDR2 reads YYDKDF (reference sequence). This CDR3 region has 15 residues. V shed 4 bases and J 2 bases; nucleotides not matched to a gene: 8. The chain's CDR3 is CATSNRGREPYEQYF. The CDR3 nucleotides read TGTGCCACCAGCAACCGGGGGAGGGAGCCCTACGAGCAGTACTTC.

V and J are TRBV4-2 and TRBJ2-5; D possibly corresponds to TRBD2 (6 bases). V was trimmed by 4 bases and J by 2 bases, leaving 29 bases between them. CDR3 length: 20 amino acids. Germline lookup yields CDR1 LGHNA and CDR2 YNFKEQ. In DNA, the CDR3 is TGTGCCAGCAGCCCTCCTGCGCGGGGCCGATACCGCTCGCCACAAGAGACCCAGTACTTC. Its protein product is CASSPPARGRYRSPQETQYF.

This chain connects TRBV15 to TRBJ2-3; perhaps TRBD2 as D (6 bases). This CDR3 spans 15 amino acids. V was shortened by 6 bases and J by 0 bases, with 13 bases between the two germline ends. Germline assignment: CDR1 LNHNV and CDR2 YYDKDF (reference sequence). For the CDR3, the DNA is TGTGCCACCAGAGAGGGAGGCGGGAGCACAGATACGCAGTATTTT. Translating gives CATREGGGSTDTQYF.

This chain uses TRBV7-3 with TRBJ1-2; 7 bases map to TRBD1. Germline assignment: CDR1 SGHTA and CDR2 FQGTGA. The CDR3 runs 14 residues. The J segment lost 8 bases and the V segment lost 4 bases, leaving 10 bases of the junction unmatched. The DNA of the CDR3 is TGTGCCAGCAGCTCGCAGACAGGGAATGAAGGCTACACCTTC. This sequence encodes CASSSQTGNEGYTF.

The chain links TRBV20-1 to TRBJ1-2; D ambiguous. This CDR3 is 12 amino acids long. V lost 4 bases, J lost 1 base, and 7 bases lay in between. Germline CDR1 is DFQATT and CDR2 is SNEGSKA (reference sequence). The CDR3 region is CSAKNSNYGYTF. The CDR3 bases are TGCAGTGCTAAGAACAGTAACTATGGCTACACCTTC.

V gene TRBV15 combines with J gene TRBJ2-1; 7 bases map to TRBD1. Germline V lookup: CDR1 LNHNV, CDR2 YYDKDF (reference sequence). V gave up 2 bases and J gave up 2 bases; unmatched junction bases: 3. The CDR3 length is 15 residues. The DNA of the CDR3 is TGTGCCACCAGCAGAAGACAGGGTCCCTACAATGAGCAGTTCTTC. Encoded protein: CATSRRQGPYNEQFF. Combining the CDR3 with reference TRBV15 and TRBJ2-1 gives the whole variable domain DAMVIQNPRYQVTQFGKPVTLSCSQTLNHNVMYWYQQKSSQAPKLLFHYYDKDFNNEADTPDNFQSRRPNTSFCFLDIRSPGLGDTAMYLCATSRRQGPYNEQFFGPGTRLTVL.

The chain is built from TRBV12-5 and TRBJ2-3; D gene ambiguous. The CDR3 totals 11 residues. Trimming left V 3 bases short and J 6 bases short, with 4 bases between. The germline gives CDR1 LGHNT, CDR2 FRNRAP. This chain's CDR3 is CASGFPDTQYF. The CDR3 DNA reads TGTGCTAGTGGTTTCCCCGATACGCAGTATTTT.

V gene TRBV20-1 combines with J gene TRBJ2-5, with TRBD2 as a possible D gene (5 bases). Germline CDR1 and CDR2: DFQATT and SNEGSKA (reference sequence). V was cut by 8 bases and J by 1 base, with 14 bases left in between. This CDR3 is 13 amino acids long. CDR3 sequence reads: CSSGKRSQETQYF. The CDR3 DNA follows: TGCAGTTCCGGGAAGCGGTCCCAAGAGACCCAGTACTTC.

V usage is TRBV3-1 and J usage is TRBJ2-7; no clear D gene. The CDR3 has 13 residues. Between the trimmed V and J ends, which lost 3 bases and 1 base, there was a span of 7 bases. Germline V gene sequence: CDR1 LGHDT, CDR2 YNNKEL (reference sequence). The CDR3 is CASSQGYSYEQYF. CDR3 sequence (DNA): TGTGCCAGCAGCCAGGGATATTCCTACGAGCAGTACTTC.

The chain is built from TRBV7-9 and TRBJ1-1, with TRBD1 matching 8 bases. The trim removed 4 bases at V and 4 bases at J, leaving 8 bases unmatched. The germline CDR1 and CDR2 sequences are SEHNR and FQNEAQ (reference sequence). This CDR3 comprises 15 residues. Written as DNA, the CDR3 is TGTGCCAGCAGCTATGCAGGGGGCAGGCCCACTGAAGCTTTCTTT. Protein: CASSYAGGRPTEAFF. Using reference TRBV7-9 and TRBJ1-1 for the parts outside the CDR3, the full variable domain is DTGVSQNPRHKITKRGQNVTFRCDPISEHNRLYWYRQTLGQGPEFLTYFQNEAQLEKSRLLSDRFSAERPKGSFSTLEIQRTEQGDSAMYLCASSYAGGRPTEAFFGQGTRLTVV.

The V and J genes are TRBV25-1 and TRBJ2-7; D call uncertain. The CDR3 contains 14 residues. Germline CDR1 and CDR2: MGHDK and SYGVNS. V gave up 3 bases and J gave up 5 bases, with 14 bases separating them. CDR3 protein: CASSDKPQSHEQYF. DNA for the CDR3: TGTGCCAGCAGTGACAAACCCCAGTCCCACGAGCAGTACTTC.

V and J are TRBV12-3 or TRBV12-4 and TRBJ2-1, with a possible D match to TRBD2 (5 bases). The V end was cut by 3 bases, the J end by 3 bases, with 9 bases between. The CDR3 runs to 14 residues. The CDR3 nucleotides read TGTGCCAGCAGTTTTTTGCGGGTCTACAATGAGCAGTTCTTC. Translation: CASSFLRVYNEQFF.

This chain joins TRBV2 and TRBJ2-7; 7 bases line up with TRBD1. V dropped 8 bases and J dropped 0; count of bases not matched to a gene: 16. CDR1 is SNHLY, CDR2 FYNNEI, per germline. The CDR3 totals 17 residues. This CDR3 reads CASEAPVQGTSSYEQYF. CDR3 bases: TGTGCCAGCGAAGCCCCCGTACAGGGGACGAGCTCCTACGAGCAGTACTTC.

The chain has TRBV9 and TRBJ2-3; 10 nucleotides align to TRBD1. CDR1 SGDLS and CDR2 YYNGEE come from the germline V gene. This CDR3 has 17 amino acids. V dropped 0 bases and J dropped 2; count of bases not matched to a gene: 6. The CDR3 coding sequence is TGTGCCAGCAGCGTAGAATCAGGGACAGGGGTCACAGATACGCAGTATTTT. This sequence encodes CASSVESGTGVTDTQYF. Full variable domain (remainder filled in from reference TRBV9 and TRBJ2-3): DSGVTQTPKHLITATGQRVTLRCSPRSGDLSVYWYQQSLDQGLQFLIQYYNGEERAKGNILERFSAQQFPDLHSELNLSSLELGDSALYFCASSVESGTGVTDTQYFGPGTRLTVL.

This rearrangement joins TRBV6-5 to TRBJ2-7, with a tentative D call TRBD2 (5 bases). CDR1 MNHEY and CDR2 SVGAGI come from the germline V gene. This CDR3 is built from 12 residues. Trimming took off 8 bases at V and 6 bases at J, with 14 bases between the two ends. The CDR3 region is CASWSGIGEQYF. In DNA form, the CDR3 reads TGTGCCAGCTGGTCCGGGATTGGCGAGCAGTACTTC.

The rearrangement joins TRBV7-3 to TRBJ2-7; 12 nucleotides align to TRBD1. V dropped 3 bases and J dropped 5; count of bases not matched to a gene: 5. Germline CDR1 and CDR2: SGHTA and FQGTGA. The CDR3 is 15 residues long. CDR3 in amino acids: CASSFTGTGGHEQYF. The DNA for the CDR3 is TGTGCCAGCAGCTTTACCGGGACAGGGGGCCACGAGCAGTACTTC.